These 18 T cell receptor beta chains came from one sample sequenced in a study of T cells in Graves' hyperthyroidism and ophthalmopathy. Template material for amplifying TCR beta CDR3 regions consisted of RNA transcripts. Initially, a first-round RT-PCR of the TCR CDR3 employed the HTBI primer set. MiXCR, applied by TCRdb to the multiplex PCR reads, yields one record per CDR3 protein. The sample carries fewer than 550,000 distinct CDR3 sequences, approximately 25% recorded once. The specimen was blood. These receptors all stem from a woman aged 25 to 45 with Graves' ophthalmopathy.

In its sample, this clonotype was seen many times. J is TRBJ1-5 and V is TRBV7-8; maybe TRBD1 (5 bases). The V gene's germline CDR1 is SGHVS and CDR2 FQNEAQ. The V and J ends lost 8 bases and 5 bases respectively, with 16 bases between them. The CDR3 spans 14 residues. The CDR3 region is CASCRDGGYQPQHF. Written as DNA, the CDR3 is TGTGCCAGCTGCAGGGACGGCGGGTATCAGCCCCAGCATTTT. The entire variable domain, with the rest obtained from reference TRBV7-8 and TRBJ1-5, is as follows: GAGVSQSPRYKVAKRGQDVALRCDPISGHVSLFWYQQALGQGPEFLTYFQNEAQLDKSGLPSDRFFAERPEGSVSTLKIQRTQQEDSAVYLCASCRDGGYQPQHFGDGTRLSIL.

This clonotype was counted many times. This chain links TRBV6-1 with TRBJ1-2; D gene ambiguous. This CDR3 spans 13 amino acids. Germline values: CDR1 MNHNS, CDR2 SASEGT. V lost 6 bases to trimming and J lost 6 bases, with 14 bases between them. The CDR3 loop reads CASRDPIGDGYTF. As DNA, the CDR3 is TGTGCCAGCAGAGATCCGATCGGTGATGGCTACACCTTC.

The rearrangement uses TRBV20-1 and TRBJ2-7; 10 bases map to TRBD2. The trim removed 5 bases at V and 7 bases at J, leaving 14 bases unmatched. CDR3 size: 15 residues. Germline V gene sequence: CDR1 DFQATT, CDR2 SNEGSKA (reference sequence). CDR3 sequence reads: CSAPLAGDRGGEQYF. DNA for the CDR3: TGCAGTGCTCCCCTAGCGGGAGACCGAGGGGGGGAGCAGTACTTC.

This clonotype was seen repeatedly, ten times or more. The chain links TRBV6-1 to TRBJ1-5; 7 nucleotides match TRBD1. Germline V lookup: CDR1 MNHNS, CDR2 SASEGT. The CDR3 runs to 15 residues. J gave up 0 bases and V 6 bases, and 5 bases lay outside the gene matches. The CDR3 is CASRGTDFSNQPQHF. The CDR3 DNA is TGTGCCAGCAGGGGGACAGACTTTAGCAATCAGCCCCAGCATTTT.

The chain combines TRBV19 with TRBJ1-5; tentatively, D is TRBD1 (5 bases). Germline lookup yields CDR1 LNHDA and CDR2 SQIVND (reference sequence). V was cut by 3 bases and J by 0 bases, with 9 bases left in between. CDR3 length equals 15 residues. In DNA form, the CDR3 reads TGTGCCAGTAGTATGGGGCAGGCTAGCAATCAGCCCCAGCATTTT. Translated, it gives CASSMGQASNQPQHF.

This clonotype has at least ten counts. The gene calls are TRBV30 and TRBJ1-1; 8 positions match TRBD1. The germline gives CDR1 GTSNPN, CDR2 SVGIG (reference sequence). V lost 6 bases and J lost 6; bases outside the gene matches: 3. The CDR3 sequence is 11 residues long. This CDR3 is CACRQGPEAFF. For the CDR3, the DNA is TGTGCCTGCAGACAGGGGCCTGAAGCTTTCTTT.

Only a few counts were recorded for this clonotype. V usage is TRBV7-6 and J usage is TRBJ1-1; D may be TRBD1 (5 bases). The CDR3 loop spans 14 amino acids. The germline V gene encodes CDR1 SGHVS and CDR2 FNYEAQ. Trimming stripped 0 bases from V and 3 bases from J, with 8 bases between. The DNA of the CDR3 is TGTGCCAGCAGCTTAGCATGGGGGGACACTGAAGCTTTCTTT. This codes for CASSLAWGDTEAFF.

The V gene is TRBV12-3 or TRBV12-4, the J gene TRBJ1-5; 8 bases align to TRBD1. J gave up 5 bases and V 4 bases, and 10 bases lay outside the gene matches. The CDR3 is 16 amino acids. The CDR3 DNA sequence: TGTGCCAGCAGTTCCGGGGGGCAGGGGGCATATCAGCCCCAGCATTTT. This codes for CASSSGGQGAYQPQHF.

This clonotype has ten or more counts. This chain connects TRBV11-2 to TRBJ1-1; unclear D gene. Germline loops: CDR1 SGHAT, CDR2 FQNNGV. The CDR3 is made up of 14 amino acids. With 5 bases removed from V and 1 base from J, the gap between germline ends came to 11 bases. In nucleotides, the CDR3 is TGTGCCAGCAGCGCCCGACTGGGGAACACTGAAGCTTTCTTT. Protein sequence: CASSARLGNTEAFF.

The genes are TRBV4-1 and TRBJ1-5; no firm D call. The CDR3 extends over 13 amino acids. Trimming took off 0 bases at V and 7 bases at J, with 7 bases between the two ends. Per germline, CDR1 MGHRA and CDR2 YSYEKL. CDR3 loop: CASSQDWVQPQHF. CDR3 nucleotide sequence: TGCGCCAGCAGCCAAGATTGGGTACAGCCCCAGCATTTT.

This clonotype has at least ten counts. The J gene is TRBJ1-2, the V gene TRBV2; D is undetermined. The V end was cut by 2 bases, the J end by 0 bases, with 4 bases between. The CDR3 contains 13 residues. Per germline, CDR1 SNHLY and CDR2 FYNNEI. CDR3 sequence (DNA): TGTGCCAGCAGTGAATGGGCTAACTATGGCTACACCTTC. Amino acids: CASSEWANYGYTF.

This chain joins TRBV12-3 or TRBV12-4 and TRBJ1-2; TRBD1 is a possible D gene (6 bases). V was cut by 6 bases and J by 4 bases, with 18 bases left in between. The CDR3 contains 15 residues. DNA for the CDR3: TGTGCCAGCAGCCTAGACAGGCGAGTCTCCTATGGCTACACCTTC. Translating gives CASSLDRRVSYGYTF.

The chain uses TRBV27 and TRBJ2-2; D is uncertain. Trimming left V 5 bases short and J 3 bases short, with 16 bases between. CDR3 length: 16 residues. CDR1 is MNHEY and CDR2 is SMNVEV in the germline V gene (reference sequence). The CDR3 DNA sequence: TGTGCCAGCAGTCCCGTTAATTGGGTCGACACCGGGGAGCTGTTTTTT. Translating it yields CASSPVNWVDTGELFF.

A few counts support this clonotype. The chain carries TRBV20-1 and TRBJ1-1, with D hard to call. V lost 2 bases, J lost 5 bases, and 12 bases lay in between. The CDR3 is 13 amino acids. Germline CDR1 DFQATT, CDR2 SNEGSKA (reference sequence). The CDR3 nucleotides are TGCAGTGCTAGAAATGCAGGAGGGACTGAAGCTTTCTTT. Translating it yields CSARNAGGTEAFF.

This clonotype appeared a few times. At one boundary the junction diverges from the germline segment, which might be a read error. The rearrangement links TRBV5-1 to TRBJ2-3; no clear D. CDR1 SGHRS and CDR2 YFSETQ come from the germline V gene. There are 12 residues in the CDR3. The CDR3 DNA is TGCGCCAGCGGCTTTAGCACAGATACGCAGTATTTT. Its translation is CASGFSTDTQYF.

This clonotype has just one count. The V call is TRBV4-1, the J call TRBJ2-3; 9 bases fit TRBD2. The CDR3 has 16 residues. The J segment lost 2 bases and the V segment lost 4 bases, leaving 7 bases of the junction unmatched. Germline CDR1 MGHRA, CDR2 YSYEKL. The CDR3 region has the DNA TGCGCCAGCAGCCCTAAAGCGGGGGGCAACACAGATACGCAGTATTTT. Translated, it gives CASSPKAGGNTDTQYF.

Note on this clonotype: This clone may be a read error of a much larger clone one base away. The chain joins TRBV6-2 or TRBV6-3 to TRBJ2-2; possibly TRBD2 for D (5 bases). The CDR3 loop spans 16 amino acids. Germline CDR1 is MNHEY and CDR2 is SVGEGT. The CDR3 region is CASSYSNPGDTGELCF. The CDR3, as DNA: TGTGCCAGCAGTTACTCGAATCCGGGTGACACCGGGGAGCTGTGTTTT.

The J gene is TRBJ2-7, the V gene TRBV11-2; 8 bases are shared with TRBD2. Germline trimming cut 2 bases from V and 1 base from J; bases unmatched to any gene: 10. The CDR3 consists of 17 residues. The germline CDR1 and CDR2 sequences are SGHAT and FQNNGV. The CDR3 nucleotides are TGTGCCAGCAGCTTACTGGCGGGGGGACACTATTCCTACGAGCAGTACTTC. Residues: CASSLLAGGHYSYEQYF.